This TCR beta chain was observed in a study of blood T cells in healthy people across ages. Study-wide points: PBMCs went unsorted, and a conclusive naive versus antigen-experienced comparison was therefore prevented.

The CDR3 runs to 21 residues. J gave up 4 bases and V 1 base, and 21 bases lay outside the gene matches. The germline V gene encodes CDR1 DFQATT and CDR2 SNEGSKA (reference sequence). At least 6 million PBMCs were isolated per sample. As regards this clonotype: Its antigen is unidentified.

Alongside a J-beta primer mix, a sample-barcoded 5' primer served in a second PCR lasting about 6 to 11 cycles. Unique molecular identifiers of 12 random nucleotides labeled each cDNA. A single record per CDR3 protein comes from TCRdb applying MiXCR to the 5' RACE reads. The table shows more than 800,000 distinct CDR3 sequences, with 40% to 50% occurring only once. The J gene is TRBJ2-1, the V gene TRBV20-1; 11 bases align to TRBD2. The sequenced sample was blood. This clonotype originated in a woman aged 55-69 years in good health. CDR3 sequence reads: CSARAPGRASGGRGRYNEQFF. CDR3 DNA sequence: TGCAGTGCTAGAGCCCCTGGAAGGGCTAGCGGGGGGCGCGGACGGTACAATGAGCAGTTCTTC.